Here is one T cell receptor beta chain with its context. It lacks a known antigen. No quality values exist for individual bases; no much larger clone is one base distant. TCRbeta CDR3 regions were amplified from genomic DNA using the immunoSEQ Assay, a bias-controlled multiplex PCR. The authors' pipeline ran thus. Within the assay, amplification of reference gene primers was used to estimate how many nucleated cells each sample contained. To quantify the absolute abundance of each unique TCRbeta CDR3 rearrangement, sequence reads were collapsed and filtered. For each sample, productive Simpson clonality was calculated by taking the square root of Simpson's diversity index across productive rearrangements. In its TCRdb copy, this immuneACCESS table keeps in-frame sequences only and misses some clones. Where compared with another copy, unresolved V genes explain less than half of these, and the others have no known cause. From that table come the V and J calls and clone size; the DNA was used to work out D and trimming. The sample contains about 200,000 clones, roughly four fifths of them found a single time. In total, the top ten clones hold about 12% of the sample.

Including cysteine and phenylalanine, the CDR3 has 15 amino acids. The entry retains the CDR3 DNA only, 45 bases that are in frame from base 1. Trimming at the junction amounts to 7 bases on V and 6 bases on J, and the germline ends lie 21 bases apart. CDR1 and CDR2, looked up from the germline V gene, are MNHEY and SVGAGI. This entry is derived from a study of blood T cell repertoires in COVID-19 (dated by TCRdb to 2020 to 2022). A note on the overall study: Collaborator samples came from the United States, Italy and Spain and covered acute and convalescent phases of COVID-19. The material from the prospective study consisted of cDNA or gDNA derived from T cells, B-cell-depleted T cells, or PBMCs. Deeply sampled blood TCRbeta repertoires from subjects exposed to, actively infected with, or recovered from COVID-19 were included in the dataset. The repertoires were released in a freely available public database intended as a resource for research on the immune response to SARS-CoV-2. Samples were obtained from the ongoing ImmuneRACE study (first 160 participants) and from some 1,200 subjects provided by 6 global collaborators. The sample metadata nearly always contained a de-identified subject ID, COVID-19 status, age in years and sex. Where HLA class I and class II types were available, the types were taken from metadata supplied by the sample provider, not from assay-based typing.

Participants in the prospective study were aged roughly 18 to 89 years, lived in more than 20 United States geographic areas, and enrolled through a virtual design. In the prospective study, cohorts were assigned on the basis of participant-reported clinical history obtained from a screening survey and a study questionnaire. For ImmuneRACE Cohort 3, a participant was defined as recovered based on two consecutive negative NP/OP PCR tests, clearance by a healthcare professional, or resolution of symptoms. In the prospective study, mobile phlebotomists collected whole blood, serum and a nasopharyngeal or oropharyngeal swab from each participant. Over a roughly 2-month period, participants in the prospective study had the option of providing additional blood draws and questionnaires. Blood samples from the prospective study were shipped frozen or at room temperature prior to DNA extraction. General findings and caveats noted by the study authors: Clinical and demographic metadata were provided uncurated, with the amount varying by source and participant.

The rearrangement combines TRBV6-5 with TRBJ1-2; the D region possibly corresponds to TRBD1 (6 bases align). Sequences were obtained from PBMCs or T cells enriched from blood (not recorded which). The TCR comes from a man in his forties who had recovered from COVID-19. The base sequence is TGTGCCAGCACCTTTGATGGGGGCAGGGTCAATGGCTACACCTTC. It translates to CASTFDGGRVNGYTF.